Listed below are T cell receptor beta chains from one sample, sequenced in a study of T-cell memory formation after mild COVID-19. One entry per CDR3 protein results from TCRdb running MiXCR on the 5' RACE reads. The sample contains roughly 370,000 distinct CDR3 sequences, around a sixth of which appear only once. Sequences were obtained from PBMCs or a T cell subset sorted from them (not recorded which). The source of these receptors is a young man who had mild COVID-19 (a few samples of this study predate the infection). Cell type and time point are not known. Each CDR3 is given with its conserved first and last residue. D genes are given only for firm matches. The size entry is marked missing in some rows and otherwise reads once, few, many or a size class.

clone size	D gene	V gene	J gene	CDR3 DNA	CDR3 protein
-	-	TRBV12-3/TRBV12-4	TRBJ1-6	TGTGCCAGCAGTCCTCTGCCGGGAAATTCACCCCTCCACTTT	CASSPLPGNSPLHF
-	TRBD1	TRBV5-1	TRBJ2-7	TGCGCCAGCAGCCGTACAGGGGGTGACTACGAGCAGTACTTC	CASSRTGGDYEQYF
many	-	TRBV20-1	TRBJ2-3	TGCAGTGCTAAGCCCCGTGGGGGGACGTCTGGCACAGATACGCAGTATTTT	CSAKPRGGTSGTDTQYF
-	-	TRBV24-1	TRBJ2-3	TGTGCCACCAGATCCGGGGATACGCAGTATTTT	CATRSGDTQYF
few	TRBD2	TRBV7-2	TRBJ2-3	TGTGCCAGCAGCGTAGGACTAGCGGGGGGGCAGAGAGATACGCAGTATTTT	CASSVGLAGGQRDTQYF
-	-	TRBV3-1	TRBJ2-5	TGTGCCAGCAGCGATACTAGCTCCTCCCGGGAGACCCAGTACTTC	CASSDTSSSRETQYF
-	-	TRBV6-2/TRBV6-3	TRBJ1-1	TGTGCCAGCAGTTCCATGGACGGGGACACTGAAGCTTTCTTT	CASSSMDGDTEAFF
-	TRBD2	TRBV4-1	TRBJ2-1	TGCGCCAGCAGCCAACTAGCGGGGGGGCGGACCTACAATGAGCAGTTCTTC	CASSQLAGGRTYNEQFF
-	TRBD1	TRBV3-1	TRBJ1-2	TGTGCCAGCAGCTCTCCGGGACAGACCGATGGCTACACCTTC	CASSSPGQTDGYTF
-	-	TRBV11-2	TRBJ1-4	TGTGCCAGCAGCTTTACAAGCAGTGAAAAACTGTTTTTT	CASSFTSSEKLFF
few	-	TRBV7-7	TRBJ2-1	TGTGCCAGCAGCCCCTGGGCGGATACCTACAATGAGCAGTTCTTC	CASSPWADTYNEQFF
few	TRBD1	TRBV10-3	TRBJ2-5	TGTGCCATCAGGGGGGACAGGTCCGGGGAGACCCAGTACTTC	CAIRGDRSGETQYF
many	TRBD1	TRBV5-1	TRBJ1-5	TGCGCCAGCAGCCCGGGACAGGGCAATCAGCCCCAGCATTTT	CASSPGQGNQPQHF
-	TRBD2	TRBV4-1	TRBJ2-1	TGCGCCAGCAGCCACGGCCTACGGGGGGGGTACAATGAGCAGTTCTTC	CASSHGLRGGYNEQFF
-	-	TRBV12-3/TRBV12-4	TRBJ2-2	TGTGCCAGCAGTTTTTGGGGGCGGAACACCGGGGAGCTGTTTTTT	CASSFWGRNTGELFF
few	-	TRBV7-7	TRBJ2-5	TGTGCCAGCAGCTTTTTTAGAGGGGAGACCCAGTACTTC	CASSFFRGETQYF
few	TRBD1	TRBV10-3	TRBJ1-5	TGTGCCATCAGTGCAGGAGACAGGGCTCAGCCCCAGCATTTT	CAISAGDRAQPQHF
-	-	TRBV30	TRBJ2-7	TGTGCCTGGAGCCGGCGGAAGTACGAGCAGTACTTC	CAWSRRKYEQYF
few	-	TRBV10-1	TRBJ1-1	TGCGCCAGCAGTAGGGACGGCACTGAAGCTTTCTTT	CASSRDGTEAFF
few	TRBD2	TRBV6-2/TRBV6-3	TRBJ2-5	TGTGCCAGCAGTGATAGCGGGGACCTCCAAGAGACCCAGTACTTC	CASSDSGDLQETQYF
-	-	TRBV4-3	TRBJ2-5	TGCGCCAGCAGCCAAGGACAGGCGTCGGGGGAGACCCAGTACTTC	CASSQGQASGETQYF
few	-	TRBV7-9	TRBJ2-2	TGTGCCAGCAGCTCCCGAGGGATCACGAACACCGGGGAGCTGTTTTTT	CASSSRGITNTGELFF
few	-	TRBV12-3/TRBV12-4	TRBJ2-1	TGTGCCAGCAGTTTGGGTAAGACAGGCCGGGCAGTGAATGAGCAGTTCTTC	CASSLGKTGRAVNEQFF